This T cell receptor (beta chain) originates from a study of blood T cell repertoires in COVID-19. The CDR3 covers 15 residues. V lost 6 bases and J lost 3, with 15 bases in between. The V gene's germline CDR1 is MDHEN and CDR2 SYDVKM. Participant age was roughly 18 to 89 years, and participants resided in about two dozen US areas. In Cohort 3, a recovered donor had either two negative PCRs, clearance, or symptom resolution. Original handling: From reference gene primer amplification, estimates of nucleated cell counts were derived. The assay was immunoSEQ multiplex PCR, and TCRdb's table has in-frame clones only and misses some. From that table come the V and J calls and clone size; the DNA was used to work out D and trimming. In the table there are around 480,000 clones, roughly 90% of which are singletons.

Sequencing was done on a sample of PBMCs or T cells enriched from blood (not recorded which). The sequence came from a woman in her late teens or twenties who had recovered from COVID-19. V is TRBV28 and J is TRBJ1-5; TRBD1 might be the D (5 bases). The CDR3 reads CASRRGGGLNQPQHF. The CDR3 DNA reads TGTGCCAGCAGGCGGGGCGGTGGACTCAATCAGCCCCAGCATTTT.